This T cell receptor beta chain emerged from a study of cytotoxic CD8 clonotypes in ibrutinib-treated CLL. On the study more broadly: Response specimens were obtained following a median treatment duration of roughly 11 months, with a range of 6 to 36.

The junction had 13 bases not matched to a gene; V was cut back by 1 base and J by 5 bases. Per the germline V gene, CDR1 is MGHRA and CDR2 is YSYEKL. The CDR3 extends over 17 amino acids. Some clones are missing from TCRdb's copy, which holds only in-frame ones; the method was immunoSEQ multiplex PCR. This sample carries approximately 320,000 clones, roughly 67% of them seen once, and the ten largest clones take about 5.9%. This receptor was identified in a human donor with chronic lymphocytic leukemia. This sequence joins TRBV4-1 and TRBJ1-2; 7 nucleotides match TRBD1. The material sequenced was PBMCs, taken after 36 months of ibrutinib treatment. The CDR3 spells CASSQGKERPGQYGYTF. The DNA for the CDR3 is TGCGCCAGCAGCCAAGGAAAGGAACGACCGGGACAGTATGGCTACACCTTC.